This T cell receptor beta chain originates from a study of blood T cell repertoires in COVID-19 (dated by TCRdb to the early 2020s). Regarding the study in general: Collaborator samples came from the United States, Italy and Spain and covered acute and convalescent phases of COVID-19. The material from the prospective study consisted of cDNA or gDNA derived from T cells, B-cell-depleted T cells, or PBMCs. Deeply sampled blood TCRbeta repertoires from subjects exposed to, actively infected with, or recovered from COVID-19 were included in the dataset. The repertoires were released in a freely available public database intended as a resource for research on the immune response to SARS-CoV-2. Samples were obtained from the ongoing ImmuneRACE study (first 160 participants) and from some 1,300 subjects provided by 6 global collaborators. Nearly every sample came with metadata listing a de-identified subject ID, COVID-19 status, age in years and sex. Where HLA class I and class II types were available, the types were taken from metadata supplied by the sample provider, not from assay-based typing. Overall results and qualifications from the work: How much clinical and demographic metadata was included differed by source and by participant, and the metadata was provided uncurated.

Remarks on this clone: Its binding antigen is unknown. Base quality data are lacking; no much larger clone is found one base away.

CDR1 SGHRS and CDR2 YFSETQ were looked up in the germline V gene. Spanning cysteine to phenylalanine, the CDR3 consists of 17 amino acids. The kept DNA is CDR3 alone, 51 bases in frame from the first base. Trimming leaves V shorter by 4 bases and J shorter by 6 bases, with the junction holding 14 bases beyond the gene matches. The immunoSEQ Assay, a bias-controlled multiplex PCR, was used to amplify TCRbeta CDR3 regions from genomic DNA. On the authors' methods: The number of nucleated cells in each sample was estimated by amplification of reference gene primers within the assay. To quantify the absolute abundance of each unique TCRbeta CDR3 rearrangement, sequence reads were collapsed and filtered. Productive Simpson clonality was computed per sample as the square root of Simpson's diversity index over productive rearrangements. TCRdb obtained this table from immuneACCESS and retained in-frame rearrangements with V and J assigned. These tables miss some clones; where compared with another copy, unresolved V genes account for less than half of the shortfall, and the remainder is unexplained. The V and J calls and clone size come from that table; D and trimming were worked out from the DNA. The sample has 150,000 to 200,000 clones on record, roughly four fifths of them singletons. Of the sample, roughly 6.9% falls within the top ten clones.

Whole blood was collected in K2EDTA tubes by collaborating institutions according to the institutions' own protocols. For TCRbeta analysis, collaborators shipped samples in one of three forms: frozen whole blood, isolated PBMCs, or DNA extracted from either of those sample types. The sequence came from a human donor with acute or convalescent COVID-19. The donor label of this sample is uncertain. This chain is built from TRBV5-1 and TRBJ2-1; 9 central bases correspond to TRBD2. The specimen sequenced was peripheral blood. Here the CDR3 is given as CASSGRPGTSTSNEQFF. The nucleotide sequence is TGCGCCAGCAGCGGGAGGCCGGGGACTAGCACCTCCAATGAGCAGTTCTTC.